This T cell receptor beta chain was identified in a study of shared clonotypes between healthy human individuals. General study points: Relative to memory subsets, naive subsets generally showed larger estimated richness. Clonotype sharing across donors was expected to vary with sequencing depth. Among several donors, approximately 5% of naive CD4 clonotypes were found in common.

The CDR3 is 15 residues long. V dropped 2 bases and J dropped 7; count of bases not matched to a gene: 7. Germline V gives CDR1 LGHNA, CDR2 YSLEER. Each donor was a Caucasian adult residing in Nashville, Tennessee. As regards this clone: What it binds is not known.

Repertoires were generated with immunoSEQ multiplex PCR, while TCRdb's copy carries only in-frame clones and drops some. The sample has approximately 2.3 million clones, 90% to 95% seen once. Material for sequencing was naive CD4+ T cells from PBMCs. As to subset: CD45RA+ positively selected. This receptor was obtained from a man younger than 35 in good health. Some clones in this sample may be carry-over from other donors' samples. V usage is TRBV4-3 and J usage is TRBJ1-3; TRBD1 matches 8 bases. The CDR3 is CASSQNRGIGNTIYF. CDR3 in DNA: TGCGCCAGCAGCCAAAACAGGGGGATTGGTAACACCATATATTTT.